This TCR beta chain was obtained from a study of blood T cell repertoires in COVID-19 (dated by TCRdb to between 2020 and 2021). A note on the overall study: Samples covering the acute and convalescent phases of COVID-19 were provided by collaborators in the United States, Italy and Spain. Samples came from the ongoing ImmuneRACE study (first 160 participants) plus 1,254 subjects from 6 global collaborators. The material from the prospective study consisted of cDNA or gDNA derived from T cells, B-cell-depleted T cells, or PBMCs. Deeply sampled blood TCRbeta repertoires from subjects exposed to, actively infected with, or recovered from COVID-19 were included in the dataset. The sample metadata nearly always contained a de-identified subject ID, COVID-19 status, age in years and sex. Where available, HLA class I and class II types were taken from metadata supplied by the sample provider and were not determined by assay-based typing. The repertoires were made available in a free public database intended to serve as a resource for research on the immune response to SARS-CoV-2.

TCRbeta CDR3 regions were amplified from genomic DNA by means of the immunoSEQ Assay, a bias-controlled multiplex PCR. For the original study's pipeline: The number of nucleated cells in each sample was estimated from the amplification of reference gene primers within the assay. To quantify the absolute abundance of each unique TCRbeta CDR3 rearrangement, sequence reads were collapsed and filtered. Productive Simpson clonality was computed per sample as the square root of Simpson's diversity index over productive rearrangements. TCRdb obtained this table from immuneACCESS and retained in-frame rearrangements with V and J assigned. These tables miss some clones; where compared with another copy, unresolved V genes account for less than half of the shortfall, and the remainder is unexplained. V and J calls and clone size are those listed in that table; D and trimming were worked out from the DNA. This sample holds some 150,000 clones; 82% were observed only once. The leading ten clones occupy about 8.4% of the sample.

Points on this clone: What this receptor recognizes is not known. No base quality information exists; no much larger clone differs at one position.

According to the germline V gene, CDR1 reads SGHDT and CDR2 reads YYEEEE. Measured from the cysteine to the phenylalanine, the CDR3 is 16 residues long. Only the CDR3 portion is preserved as DNA: 48 bases, with reading frame beginning at the first base. V is pared back by 4 bases and J by 8 bases, with 19 bases lying between the germline termini. Broad study findings and their caveats: Clinical and demographic metadata were provided uncurated, with the amount varying by source and participant.

Each collaborating institution followed its own protocols to collect whole blood in K2EDTA tubes. For TCRbeta analysis, collaborators shipped samples in one of three forms: frozen whole blood, isolated PBMCs, or DNA extracted from either of those sample types. Recombination linked TRBV5-6 to TRBJ1-6, with TRBD1 perhaps the D gene, on 6 matching bases. This receptor was taken from a woman in her seventies with acute or convalescent COVID-19. Material: peripheral blood. Here is the DNA: TGTGCCAGCAGCCCCTCTGCGAGGGGACAAGATTCACCCCTCCACTTT. This translates into CASSPSARGQDSPLHF. The CDR3, completed at both ends by the reference TRBV5-6 and TRBJ1-6 genes, gives the full variable domain DAGVTQSPTHLIKTRGQQVTLRCSPKSGHDTVSWYQQALGQGPQFIFQYYEEEERQRGNFPDRFSGHQFPNYSSELNVNALLLGDSALYLCASSPSARGQDSPLHFGNGTRLTVT.